What follows describes a single T cell receptor beta chain. Antigen unknown. Germline loops: CDR1 KGHSH, CDR2 LQKENI. V was clipped by 4 bases and J by 1 base, with 13 bases between them. The CDR3 sequence is 15 residues long. This entry is derived from a study of shared clonotypes between healthy human individuals. Splitting of each subset's genomic DNA was done evenly across several immunoSEQ plates. TCRdb keeps only in-frame clones here, not all; method: immunoSEQ multiplex PCR. The table shows about 2.4 million clones, with roughly 93% occurring only once. The study's findings and limits: Non-shared clonotypes showed lower generation probabilities than clonotypes common to all four donors.

The source is a man aged 18 to 30 in good health. Some clones in this sample may be carry-over from other donors' samples. This sequence joins TRBV18 and TRBJ1-1; D may be TRBD1 (5 bases). Sequences were obtained from naive CD4+ T cells from PBMCs. Subset given: CD45RA+ positively selected. The chain's CDR3 is CASSQIQVSNTEAFF. DNA for the CDR3: TGTGCCAGCTCACAGATACAGGTCTCGAACACTGAAGCTTTCTTT.